This TCR beta chain comes out of a study of blood T cells in healthy people across ages. Germline CDR1 and CDR2: SGHDT and YYEEEE. This CDR3 has 15 residues. V was shortened by 4 bases and J by 1 base, with 14 bases between the two germline ends. For the second PCR, which ran for roughly 6 to 12 cycles, a sample-barcoded 5' primer and a J-beta primer mix were used. Using its own MiXCR run on the 5' RACE reads, TCRdb lists one record per CDR3 protein. The repertoire has over 1,200,000 distinct CDR3 sequences, approximately 59% of them found once; the top ten carry about 6.3%. The TCR was taken from a man in his late teens or twenties in good health. The V gene is TRBV5-6, the J gene TRBJ2-5; TRBD2 might be the D (5 bases). Sequenced input: blood. CDR3: CASSPDSPAQETQYF. The CDR3 region has the DNA TGTGCCAGCAGCCCGGACTCCCCAGCCCAAGAGACCCAGTACTTC.